Below are 16 T cell receptor beta chains sequenced from a single sample in a study of blood T cells in healthy people across ages. Using a J-beta primer mix together with a sample-barcoded 5' primer, a second PCR was run for roughly 6 to 12 cycles. One entry per CDR3 protein, called by TCRdb with MiXCR from the 5' RACE reads. The sample shows about 930,000 distinct CDR3 sequences, almost 30% of them seen only once. These same data were also listed under a study on T cells of mothers and their children.

The sequenced sample was blood. The receptors were gathered from a woman aged 40 to 49 in good health.

J is TRBJ2-1 and V is TRBV29-1, with 11 nucleotides matching TRBD1. With 0 bases clipped from V and 6 bases from J, the junction kept 7 bases outside the gene matches. The CDR3 spans 16 residues. Germline-derived CDR1 and CDR2 are SQVTM and ANQGSEA. In nucleotides, the CDR3 is TGCAGCGTTGAAGAACAGGACAGGGGGCAACTCAATGAGCAGTTCTTC. This translates into CSVEEQDRGQLNEQFF.

The rearrangement uses TRBV29-1 and TRBJ1-3; D is undetermined. The CDR3 spans 14 residues. Germline assignment: CDR1 SQVTM and CDR2 ANQGSEA. Trimming removed 3 bases at V and 4 bases at J, with 13 bases between. CDR3 DNA: TGCAGCGTTGACCTTCGTCCAGCCGGAAACACCATATATTTT. This translates into CSVDLRPAGNTIYF. Using reference TRBV29-1 and TRBJ1-3 for the parts outside the CDR3, the full variable domain is SAVISQKPSRDICQRGTSLTIQCQVDSQVTMMFWYRQQPGQSLTLIATANQGSEATYESGFVIDKFPISRPNLTFSTLTVSNMSPEDSSIYLCSVDLRPAGNTIYFGEGSWLTVV.

The chain has TRBV28 and TRBJ2-7, with D tentatively TRBD1 (6 bases). The ends were cut back, 7 bases at V and 6 bases at J, with 13 bases in the middle. The CDR3 is 12 residues long. Looked up from germline, CDR1 is MDHEN and CDR2 is SYDVKM. The CDR3 sequence: CASTFTGSEQYF. The CDR3 nucleotides are TGTGCCAGCACCTTCACAGGGAGCGAGCAGTACTTC.

A few counts support this clonotype. V and J are TRBV12-3 or TRBV12-4 and TRBJ2-1; TRBD2 agrees at 8 bases. Trimming cost V 1 base and J 7 bases; bases outside gene matches: 3. The CDR3 contains 14 residues. CDR3 nucleotide sequence: TGTGCCAGCAGTTTAGGGACTAGCTTAAATGAGCAGTTCTTC. It is translated as CASSLGTSLNEQFF.

This clonotype was found once. One end of the junction fails to match germline, which may point to a read error. This chain uses TRBV12-3 or TRBV12-4 with TRBJ2-3, with D perhaps matching TRBD2 (5 bases). The CDR3 covers 15 residues. The CDR3 nucleotides are TGTGCCAGCAGTTTACGAAATTCTAGCACAGATATGCAGTATTTT. Amino acid sequence: CASSLRNSSTDMQYF.

This clonotype was recorded a few times. The chain has TRBV9 and TRBJ2-1; D is undetermined. The V end was cut by 0 bases, the J end by 6 bases, with 13 bases between. The CDR3 length is 15 residues. Looked up from germline, CDR1 is SGDLS and CDR2 is YYNGEE. The CDR3 sequence is CASSVGLAMLNEQFF. The CDR3 DNA follows: TGTGCCAGCAGCGTAGGCCTGGCGATGCTCAATGAGCAGTTCTTC.

This clonotype was counted ten times or more. V is TRBV3-1 and J is TRBJ2-7; D may match TRBD1 or TRBD2 (6 bases each). Trimming took off 3 bases at V and 2 bases at J, with 8 bases between the two ends. The CDR3 contains 13 residues. The V gene's germline CDR1 is LGHDT and CDR2 YNNKEL (reference sequence). Here the CDR3 DNA reads TGTGCCAGCAGCCAGAGGGGGGCCTACGAGCAGTACTTC. It translates to CASSQRGAYEQYF.

This clonotype was detected only a few times. V and J are TRBV7-9 and TRBJ1-1, with D maybe TRBD1 (5 bases). Germline CDR1 and CDR2: SEHNR and FQNEAQ (reference sequence). The CDR3 has 16 residues. Deletions cut 0 bases from V and 6 bases from J, with 17 bases between. The CDR3 bases are TGTGCCAGCAGCTTAGCGGGGTCCCACGGGGGATCTGAAGCTTTCTTT. This codes for CASSLAGSHGGSEAFF.

This clonotype appeared a few times. The junction does not match germline at one end; this may be a read error. The chain recombines TRBV28 with TRBJ1-6; D is uncertain. From germline, CDR1 is MDHEN and CDR2 SYDVKM. The CDR3 totals 15 residues. The CDR3 region is CASSLVVFLNSPFHF. DNA for the CDR3: TGTGCCAGCAGTTTAGTGGTTTTTCTTAATTCACCCTTCCACTTT.

Many counts were recorded for this clonotype. The V call is TRBV29-1, the J call TRBJ2-3, with D maybe TRBD1 (5 bases). This CDR3 region has 11 residues. Germline V gene data show CDR1 as SQVTM and CDR2 as ANQGSEA. V shed 7 bases and J shed 5 bases, with 10 bases lying between them. The CDR3 DNA reads TGCAGCGCAGATCAGGGAGATACGCAGTATTTT. It encodes CSADQGDTQYF.

The rearrangement uses TRBV12-3 or TRBV12-4 and TRBJ2-1; D is perhaps TRBD1 or TRBD2 (5 bases each). The CDR3 is made up of 13 amino acids. V gave up 3 bases and J gave up 10 bases, with 13 bases separating them. This chain's CDR3 is CASSLGVSYEQFF. CDR3 coding DNA: TGTGCCAGCAGTTTGGGGGTTTCCTACGAGCAGTTCTTC.

This chain uses TRBV28 with TRBJ2-1; 15 nucleotides match TRBD2. The V and J ends lost 5 bases and 6 bases, in that order; junction bases with no gene match: 14. CDR3 length equals 19 residues. Germline loops: CDR1 MDHEN, CDR2 SYDVKM. For the CDR3, the DNA is TGTGCCAGCAGTGATAAGGGACTAGCGGGAGGACAAACCTGCAATGAGCAGTTCTTC. It translates to CASSDKGLAGGQTCNEQFF.

This clonotype has at least ten counts. The chain combines TRBV7-2 with TRBJ2-7; the D is unclear. The CDR3 has 13 residues. V lost 5 bases, J lost 3 bases, and 11 bases lay in between. Per the germline V gene, CDR1 is SGHTA and CDR2 is FQGNSA. The CDR3 DNA follows: TGTGCCAGCAGCACAAACAGCCTCTACGAGCAGTACTTC. Translated, it gives CASSTNSLYEQYF.

Only a few counts were recorded for this clonotype. Possible read error: a much larger clone is one base away. V gene TRBV27 combines with J gene TRBJ2-7, with D perhaps given as TRBD1 or TRBD2 (5 bases each). Germline V gene sequence: CDR1 MNHEY, CDR2 SMNVEV (reference sequence). The CDR3 is 14 residues long. The chain's CDR3 is CASSFLGEAYGQYF. The CDR3 nucleotides read TGTGCCAGCAGTTTCTTGGGGGAAGCCTACGGGCAGTACTTC.

The V call is TRBV19, the J call TRBJ2-3; TRBD1 agrees at 9 bases. Germline V gene lookup returns CDR1 LNHDA and CDR2 SQIVND (reference sequence). V lost 4 bases to trimming and J lost 1 base; unmatched junction nucleotides: 3. The CDR3 has 15 residues. The CDR3 region has the DNA TGTGCCAGTAGTAGACAGGGGGGTGGCACAGATACGCAGTATTTT. Translating it yields CASSRQGGGTDTQYF.

This sequence joins TRBV20-1 and TRBJ2-1; tentatively, D is TRBD2 (6 bases). Germline-derived CDR1 and CDR2 are DFQATT and SNEGSKA (reference sequence). The CDR3 extends over 16 amino acids. Trimming pared 1 base from V and 5 bases from J, leaving 18 bases between. The CDR3 protein is CSARVAEWIDNNEQFF. The CDR3 bases are TGCAGTGCTAGAGTAGCGGAATGGATTGATAACAATGAGCAGTTCTTC.